The next 16 T cell receptor beta chains were all read from a single sample in a study of T cells in narcolepsy. Produced via immunoSEQ multiplex PCR; TCRdb's table is partial and in-frame only. The sample lists some 30,000 clones; roughly four fifths were seen once. The sample consisted of memory (CD45RA-) CD4+ T cells from blood. These receptors were obtained from a human donor in good health.

This sequence joins TRBV6-1 and TRBJ1-2; 7 bases are shared with TRBD1. V shed 4 bases and J 8 bases; nucleotides not matched to a gene: 13. The length of the CDR3 is 15 residues. CDR1 is MNHNS and CDR2 is SASEGT in the germline V gene. The CDR3 region has the DNA TGTGCCAGCAGTGCTCGGGACAGATTATATATCGGCTACACCTTC. Its protein product is CASSARDRLYIGYTF.

This chain joins TRBV7-2 and TRBJ1-4; 7 bases fit TRBD1. The CDR3 loop spans 17 amino acids. Trimming cost V 5 bases and J 2 bases; bases outside gene matches: 11. Germline CDR1 and CDR2: SGHTA and FQGNSA. The chain's CDR3 is CASSRFPRGKTNEKLFF. The CDR3 DNA reads TGTGCCAGCAGCCGATTCCCCAGGGGGAAGACTAATGAAAAACTGTTTTTT.

The chain combines TRBV28 with TRBJ1-5, with D perhaps TRBD1 (5 bases). V was shortened by 1 base and J by 10 bases, with 14 bases between the two germline ends. This CDR3 region has 14 residues. Germline V gives CDR1 MDHEN, CDR2 SYDVKM. Here the CDR3 reads CASSLYGGTIPQHF. DNA for the CDR3: TGTGCCAGCAGTTTATACGGGGGAACAATTCCCCAGCATTTT. The variable domain in full, with the rest retrieved from reference TRBV28 and TRBJ1-5, is DVKVTQSSRYLVKRTGEKVFLECVQDMDHENMFWYRQDPGLGLRLIYFSYDVKMKEKGDIPEGYSVSREKKERFSLILESASTNQTSMYLCASSLYGGTIPQHFGDGTRLSIL.

This chain uses TRBV10-3 with TRBJ2-7; 11 bases line up with TRBD1. V gave up 0 bases and J gave up 4 bases; unmatched junction bases: 5. The CDR3 runs 16 residues. Looked up from germline, CDR1 is ENHRY and CDR2 is SYGVKD. The CDR3 spells CAISESGTGGSYEQYV. In nucleotides, the CDR3 is TGTGCCATCAGTGAGTCGGGGACAGGGGGTTCTTACGAGCAGTACGTC.

The chain joins TRBV7-9 to TRBJ1-1, with 7 bases lining up with TRBD1. Unmatched junction bases numbered 10, after V lost 1 base and J lost 2 bases. Looked up from germline, CDR1 is SEHNR and CDR2 is FQNEAQ (reference sequence). The CDR3 totals 17 residues. The CDR3 is CASSLGRAGGTNTEAFF. DNA for the CDR3: TGTGCCAGCAGCTTAGGGAGGGCAGGGGGAACAAACACTGAAGCTTTCTTT.

V and J are TRBV5-1 and TRBJ1-3, with a possible D match to TRBD1 (5 bases). Trimming shortened V by 5 bases and J by 10 bases, and 19 bases separated the two germline ends. Per germline, CDR1 SGHRS and CDR2 YFSETQ. This CDR3 spans 14 amino acids. For the CDR3, the DNA is TGCGCCAGCAGGACGGGACCGCAGGACGGAACCATATATTTT. It yields the protein CASRTGPQDGTIYF.

The V call is TRBV7-2, the J call TRBJ2-1; TRBD1 matches at 7 bases. CDR1 and CDR2 from the germline V gene are SGHTA and FQGNSA. V was pared by 4 bases and J by 9 bases, with 9 bases of the junction left unmatched. CDR3 length: 14 residues. In DNA form, the CDR3 reads TGTGCCAGCAGCTCAACGACCACAGGGGTTGAGCAGTTCTTC. This gives the protein CASSSTTTGVEQFF.

This clone has only a few counts. The chain links TRBV6-6 to TRBJ1-2, with D hard to call. Germline V CDR1 and CDR2: MNHNY, SVGAGI (reference sequence). V was trimmed by 7 bases and J by 3 bases, leaving 9 bases between them. The CDR3 has 12 residues. Here the CDR3 DNA reads TGTGCCAGCAAACCCGGGGACTATGGCTACACCTTC. It codes for CASKPGDYGYTF.

This clone has a handful of counts. The rearrangement links TRBV5-8 to TRBJ1-1; D remains ambiguous. Germline CDR1 SGHTS, CDR2 YDEGEE. V lost 4 bases, J lost 0 bases, and 10 bases lay in between. CDR3 size: 14 residues. The CDR3 nucleotides read TGTGCCAGCAGCAGACACCCCATGAACACTGAAGCTTTCTTT. Encoded protein: CASSRHPMNTEAFF.

This clone occurred a few times. J is TRBJ2-7 and V is TRBV30, with D maybe TRBD1 (5 bases). In germline, CDR1 is GTSNPN, CDR2 SVGIG (reference sequence). The CDR3 sequence is 14 residues long. V was pared by 2 bases and J by 6 bases, with 17 bases between. In DNA form, the CDR3 reads TGTGCCTGGAGTCTTCAGGCAGGGAAGGGCGAGCAGTACTTC. Its protein is CAWSLQAGKGEQYF.

The gene calls are TRBV4-3 and TRBJ1-2; TRBD1 agrees at 7 bases. The germline gives CDR1 LGHNA, CDR2 YSLEER. This CDR3 has 15 residues. J lost 3 bases, V lost 4 bases, and 8 bases had no gene match. DNA of the CDR3: TGCGCCAGCAGCCGGTTTCAGGGGGGTGACTATGGCTACACCTTC. Translated: CASSRFQGGDYGYTF.

V usage is TRBV9 and J usage is TRBJ2-5; 13 positions match TRBD2. V shed 2 bases and J 4 bases; nucleotides not matched to a gene: 11. The length of the CDR3 is 18 residues. Germline values: CDR1 SGDLS, CDR2 YYNGEE. DNA for the CDR3: TGTGCCAGCAGCGTCTTCACTAGCGGGGGGGCGGAATTAGAGACCCAGTACTTC. This encodes CASSVFTSGGAELETQYF.

V and J are TRBV7-9 and TRBJ1-6, with 7 bases aligning to TRBD1. Trimming at V came to 5 bases and at J to 4 bases, leaving 5 bases not matched to a gene. Germline V lookup: CDR1 SEHNR, CDR2 FQNEAQ (reference sequence). This CDR3 has 15 amino acids. The CDR3 region has the DNA TGTGCCAGCAGCAACGAGGGACAGTATAATTCACCCCTCCACTTT. Protein product: CASSNEGQYNSPLHF.

The chain joins TRBV28 to TRBJ1-5; D not resolved. CDR1 MDHEN and CDR2 SYDVKM come from the germline V gene. The CDR3 has 13 amino acids. V was trimmed by 4 bases and J by 4 bases, leaving 8 bases between them. In DNA, the CDR3 is TGTGCCAGCAGTTCCGGACTGAATCAGCCCCAGCATTTT. Translation: CASSSGLNQPQHF. The variable domain in full, with the rest retrieved from reference TRBV28 and TRBJ1-5, is DVKVTQSSRYLVKRTGEKVFLECVQDMDHENMFWYRQDPGLGLRLIYFSYDVKMKEKGDIPEGYSVSREKKERFSLILESASTNQTSMYLCASSSGLNQPQHFGDGTRLSIL.

This clone was detected a few times. The chain's CDR3 is CASSVVGGAEAFF. Here the CDR3 DNA reads TGTGCCAGCAGTGTCGTTGGGGGGGCCGAAGCTTTCTTT. This sequence joins TRBV6-4 and TRBJ1-1; tentative D call: TRBD1 (6 bases). Germline values: CDR1 MRHNA, CDR2 SNTAGT. The CDR3 runs 13 residues. Trimming cost V 4 bases and J 8 bases, with 14 bases left between them.

The genes are TRBV5-1 and TRBJ1-1, with 10 nucleotides matching TRBD1. CDR1 SGHRS and CDR2 YFSETQ come from the germline V gene. The trim removed 4 bases at V and 0 bases at J, leaving 9 bases unmatched. The CDR3 runs 17 residues. The CDR3 loop is CASSLGGQGWVNTEAFF. The CDR3 bases are TGCGCCAGCAGCCTAGGGGGACAGGGGTGGGTGAACACTGAAGCTTTCTTT.